The entry below gives a single T cell receptor (beta chain) sequence along with its context. Its specificity is unknown. Sequencing used immunoSEQ multiplex PCR; TCRdb keeps in-frame clones, though not all of them. The sample records roughly 20,000 clones, 66% being singletons. Before the COVID-19 pandemic, during about 2011-2019, CD4+ T cells were taken from unexposed donors. Isolation of CD4+ T cells took place after around eleven days in culture. Cells permitting, SARS-CoV-2 S/N and four cold-coronavirus spikes were tested on unexposed-donor CD4+ T cells. This specimen belongs to a study of CD4 T cells in relation to SARS-CoV-2 and coronaviruses. Study at large: ViraFEST: roughly ten-day antigen culture of PBMCs, then TCR beta CDR3 sequencing. Controls used an HIV-1 Nef peptide pool or no peptide.

V dropped 2 bases and J dropped 4; count of bases not matched to a gene: 2. CDR1 and CDR2 from the germline V gene are SGHNT and YYREEE (reference sequence). The length of the CDR3 is 14 residues. Study-wide results and limits: In roughly 60% of donors, memory CD4+ clonotypes crossrecognized SARS-CoV-2 and at least one common cold coronavirus spike.

Sequencing was carried out using CD4+ T cells from PBMCs, cultured in vitro. The chain couples TRBV5-4 to TRBJ2-5, with 10 nucleotides matching TRBD2. The sequence came from a human donor in good health. The CDR3 sequence is CASSFASGGETQYF. The CDR3 coding sequence is TGTGCCAGCAGCTTCGCTAGCGGGGGAGAGACCCAGTACTTC. The full variable domain, rest sourced from reference TRBV5-4 and TRBJ2-5, is ETGVTQSPTHLIKTRGQQVTLRCSSQSGHNTVSWYQQALGQGPQFIFQYYREEENGRGNFPPRFSGLQFPNYSSELNVNALELDDSALYLCASSFASGGETQYFGPGTRLLVL.